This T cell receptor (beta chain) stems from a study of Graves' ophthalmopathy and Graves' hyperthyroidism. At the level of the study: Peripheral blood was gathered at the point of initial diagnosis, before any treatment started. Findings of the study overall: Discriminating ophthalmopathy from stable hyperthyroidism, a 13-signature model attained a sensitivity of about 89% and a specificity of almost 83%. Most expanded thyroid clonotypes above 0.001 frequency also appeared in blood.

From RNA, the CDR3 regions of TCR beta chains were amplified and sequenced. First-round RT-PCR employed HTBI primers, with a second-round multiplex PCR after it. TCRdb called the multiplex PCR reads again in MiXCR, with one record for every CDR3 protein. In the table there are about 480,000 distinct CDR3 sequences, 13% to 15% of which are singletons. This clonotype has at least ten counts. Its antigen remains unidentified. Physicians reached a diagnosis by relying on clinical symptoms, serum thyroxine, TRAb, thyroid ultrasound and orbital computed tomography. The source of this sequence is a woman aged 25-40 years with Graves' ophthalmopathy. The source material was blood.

For the CDR3, the DNA is TGCAGCGTTGTTCGGGCCTGGAACACTGAAGCTTTCTTT. This encodes CSVVRAWNTEAFF. The chain couples TRBV29-1 to TRBJ1-1, with unresolved D. The germline gives CDR1 SQVTM, CDR2 ANQGSEA. Trimming removed 4 bases at V and 1 base at J, with 10 bases between. The length of the CDR3 is 13 residues.